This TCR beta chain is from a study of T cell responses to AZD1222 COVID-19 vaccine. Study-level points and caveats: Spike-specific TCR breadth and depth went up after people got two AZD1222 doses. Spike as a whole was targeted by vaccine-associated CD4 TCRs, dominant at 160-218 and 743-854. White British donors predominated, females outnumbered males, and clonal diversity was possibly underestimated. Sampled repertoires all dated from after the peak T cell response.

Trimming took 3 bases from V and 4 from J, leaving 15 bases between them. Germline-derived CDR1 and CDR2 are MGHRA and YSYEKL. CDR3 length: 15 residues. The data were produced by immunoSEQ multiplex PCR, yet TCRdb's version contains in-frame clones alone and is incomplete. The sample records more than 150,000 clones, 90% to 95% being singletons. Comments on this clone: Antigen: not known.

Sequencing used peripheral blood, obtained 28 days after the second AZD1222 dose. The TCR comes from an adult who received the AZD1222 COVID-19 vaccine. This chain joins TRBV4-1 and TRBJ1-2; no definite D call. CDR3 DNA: TGCGCCAGCAGCCACAAAACGGAGGGTCGCTATGGCTACACCTTC. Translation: CASSHKTEGRYGYTF.